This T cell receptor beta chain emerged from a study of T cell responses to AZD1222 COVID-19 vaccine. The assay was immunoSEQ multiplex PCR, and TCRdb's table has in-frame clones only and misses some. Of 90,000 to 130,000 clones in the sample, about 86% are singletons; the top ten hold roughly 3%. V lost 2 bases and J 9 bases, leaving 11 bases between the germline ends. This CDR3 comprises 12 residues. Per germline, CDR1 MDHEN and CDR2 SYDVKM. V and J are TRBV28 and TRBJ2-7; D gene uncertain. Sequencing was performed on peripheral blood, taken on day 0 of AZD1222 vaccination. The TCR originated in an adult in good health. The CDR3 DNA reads TGTGCCAGCAGTTTACCCCCCGGTAGGCAGTACTTC. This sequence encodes CASSLPPGRQYF.